The 5 T cell receptor beta chains below all came from one sample that was sequenced in a study of CD8+ T cells in alopecia areata. Treatment given: oral pan-JAK inhibitor, 5-10 mg twice daily. Extraction of RNA preceded its reverse transcription into cDNA, which served as the sequencing template. Assay: immunoSEQ multiplex PCR; the TCRdb copy retains only in-frame clones and omits some. The table records 170,000 or so clones, around three fifths of them present only once. The sequences come from CD8+ T cells sorted from blood, collected at week 24, from a patient treated with tofacitinib. The receptors originated from a human donor with alopecia areata.

This clone appeared once. The V call is TRBV30, the J call TRBJ1-1; maybe TRBD1 (6 bases). V lost 0 bases and J 10 bases, leaving 18 bases between the germline ends. Germline lookup yields CDR1 GTSNPN and CDR2 SVGIG (reference sequence). The length of the CDR3 is 14 residues. The CDR3 is CAWSVLSGVDRAFF. CDR3 DNA sequence: TGTGCCTGGAGTGTACTGTCAGGGGTGGATAGAGCTTTCTTT.

This clone was counted only a few times. Distinct nucleotide sequences in the sample also encode this CDR3. The chain recombines TRBV5-1 with TRBJ2-7, with D unclear. The V and J ends lost 4 bases and 3 bases respectively, with 5 bases between them. The CDR3 is 11 amino acids. The germline V gene encodes CDR1 SGHRS and CDR2 YFSETQ. The CDR3 DNA sequence: TGCGCCAGCAGCGCCAGCTACGAGCAGTACTTC. Translating it yields CASSASYEQYF.

Notes on this clone: This CDR3 is also generated by other DNA sequences in the sample. This sequence joins TRBV27 and TRBJ1-2; D remains ambiguous. Trimming left V 0 bases short and J 2 bases short, with 4 bases between. The CDR3 is 13 amino acids. CDR1 is MNHEY and CDR2 is SMNVEV in the germline V gene (reference sequence). This CDR3 reads CASSLSGNYGYTF. Written as DNA, the CDR3 is TGTGCCAGCAGTTTATCGGGCAACTATGGCTACACCTTC.

The chain recombines TRBV7-9 with TRBJ1-2; D may be TRBD1 (5 bases). The germline CDR1 and CDR2 sequences are SEHNR and FQNEAQ (reference sequence). V gave up 5 bases and J gave up 8 bases, with 21 bases separating them. This CDR3 is 15 amino acids long. The CDR3 here is CASSHVFGGTLGYTF. The CDR3 DNA is TGTGCCAGCAGCCACGTCTTCGGGGGTACCCTCGGCTACACCTTC. The full variable domain, completed using reference TRBV7-9 and TRBJ1-2, is DTGVSQNPRHKITKRGQNVTFRCDPISEHNRLYWYRQTLGQGPEFLTYFQNEAQLEKSRLLSDRFSAERPKGSFSTLEIQRTEQGDSAMYLCASSHVFGGTLGYTFGSGTRLTVV.

The chain links TRBV14 to TRBJ1-2, with 7 bases identical to TRBD1. Germline values: CDR1 SGHDN, CDR2 FVKESK. V gave up 6 bases and J gave up 7 bases; unmatched junction bases: 5. The CDR3 sequence is 12 residues long. In DNA form, the CDR3 reads TGTGCCAGCAGGACAGGGATCGGTGGCTACACCTTC. As protein: CASRTGIGGYTF.